This note documents a single T cell receptor (beta chain) sequence. The table lists this clone with a few counts. Its recognized antigen is unknown. No base qualities exist here, and no much larger clone lies one base off it. This specimen belongs to a study of blood T cell repertoires in COVID-19 (TCRdb year 2020). Regarding the complete study: Samples covering the acute and convalescent phases of COVID-19 were provided by collaborators in the United States, Italy and Spain. The prospective study material was composed of cDNA or gDNA derived from T cells, B-cell-depleted T cells, or PBMCs. The dataset comprised deeply sampled blood TCRbeta repertoires from subjects exposed to, actively infected with, or recovered from COVID-19. The repertoires were made available in a free public database intended to serve as a resource for research on the immune response to SARS-CoV-2. The samples were drawn from the first 160 participants of the ongoing ImmuneRACE study and from 950 to 1,500 subjects provided by 6 global collaborators. Nearly every sample came with metadata listing a de-identified subject ID, COVID-19 status, age in years and sex. HLA class I and class II types, where available, came from metadata supplied by the sample provider rather than from assay-based typing. Results and caveats for the whole study, not just this receptor: How much clinical and demographic metadata was included differed by source and by participant, and the metadata was provided uncurated.

TCRbeta CDR3 regions were amplified from genomic DNA using the immunoSEQ Assay, a bias-controlled multiplex PCR. The published analysis was carried out like this. Within the assay, amplification of reference gene primers was used to estimate how many nucleated cells each sample contained. Sequence reads were collapsed and filtered to measure the absolute abundance of every unique TCRbeta CDR3 rearrangement. For each sample, productive Simpson clonality was calculated as the square root of Simpson's diversity index over productive rearrangements. TCRdb limited this immuneACCESS table to in-frame rearrangements with V and J called. A share of clones is missing; checked studies link under half to unresolved V genes, and the rest is unexplained. From that table come the V and J calls and clone size; the DNA was used to work out D and trimming. The sample table shows 150,000 to 180,000 clones, and about 73% are seen once. Jointly, the top ten make up around 1.7% of the sample.

CDR1 MNHEY and CDR2 SVGAGI are derived from the germline V gene. The CDR3, cysteine through phenylalanine, is 14 amino acids long. Here the CDR3 DNA is all that survives: 42 bases in frame from base 1. V trim: 7 bases; J trim: 0 bases; unmatched bases: 5. Collaborating institutions collected whole blood in K2EDTA tubes following their own protocols. Collaborator samples were shipped for TCRbeta analysis as frozen whole blood, isolated PBMCs, or DNA extracted from either sample type. The sequence came from an elderly man with acute or convalescent COVID-19. Material: peripheral blood. The sequence joins TRBV6-5 to TRBJ1-1, with 7 bases aligning to TRBD1. Here is the DNA: TGTGCCAGCAAGATGGGACAGCTGAACACTGAAGCTTTCTTT. Its amino acids are CASKMGQLNTEAFF.